Described below is a single TCR beta chain sequence and its context. The CDR3 runs to 15 residues. V was shortened by 8 bases and J by 6 bases, with 24 bases between the two germline ends. Germline lookup yields CDR1 SGHRS and CDR2 YFSETQ. The table came from immunoSEQ multiplex PCR; TCRdb's copy has only in-frame clones and leaves some out. Counted here are more than 400,000 clones, 90% to 96% occurring once; the ten biggest clones make up 0.06%. This entry belongs to a study of shared clonotypes between healthy human individuals. The TCR sequence derives from a woman aged 25 to 45 in good health. The rearrangement links TRBV5-1 to TRBJ2-7, with D possibly called TRBD1 or TRBD2 (5 bases each). The specimen was naive CD4+ T cells sorted from blood. Subset specified: CD45RA+ positively selected. CDR3 sequence reads: CASWDGLARFREQYF. CDR3 nucleotide sequence: TGCGCCAGTTGGGACGGGCTTGCTAGATTTCGCGAGCAGTACTTC.